This T cell receptor (beta chain) was documented in a study of control samples from healthy donors and cancer patients (dated by TCRdb to about 2020). From cysteine to phenylalanine, the CDR3 is 14 amino acids long. Left in the record is the CDR3 DNA by itself, 42 bases read in frame from the first base. Looking up the germline V gene yields CDR1 SGHTA and CDR2 FQGTGA. V loses 2 bases, J loses 0 bases, and the germline ends lie 7 bases apart. The library was built by means of the immunoSEQ multiplex PCR assay. Sourced from immuneACCESS, this table was stored by TCRdb with only in-frame sequences that have V and J called. A share of the clones is absent; for the studies checked, an unresolved V gene accounts for under half, and the remainder has no known explanation. The sample contains some 45,000 clones, less than 85% of them found a single time. The top ten hold roughly 44% of the sample. Concerning this clone: Its antigen remains unidentified. Base-call qualities are not available, and no considerably larger clone is one nucleotide away.

The rearranged segments are TRBV7-3 and TRBJ1-1; confidence is insufficient to name the D gene. Sequenced material: blood. The clonotype originates from a man between 60 and 75 years old in good health. Read as DNA, the sequence is TGTGCCAGCAGCTTACGTGGGGTGAACACTGAAGCTTTCTTT. This is translated as CASSLRGVNTEAFF.